These T cell receptor beta chains were read from a single sample in a study of blood T cell repertoires in COVID-19. Data came from immunoSEQ multiplex PCR; TCRdb stores just in-frame clones and leaves some out. The sample shows 70,000 to 90,000 clones, roughly 90% of them seen only once. The sequenced sample was peripheral blood. Receptor source: a man aged 55 to 70 with acute or convalescent COVID-19. CDR3s include the opening cysteine and the closing phenylalanine or tryptophan. A D gene is named only where the DNA matches it firmly. Some rows have no size entry. The others give once, few or many, or a class for an expanded clone.

j_call: TRBJ1-2; d_call: TRBD1; clone_size: .; v_call: TRBV6-5; cdr3_length: 12; cdr3_aa: CASGRTGLGYTF; cdr3_nt: TGTGCCAGCGGCCGGACAGGGCTCGGCTACACCTTC
j_call: TRBJ2-7; d_call: .; clone_size: .; v_call: TRBV5-6; cdr3_length: 11; cdr3_aa: CASSSSYEQYF; cdr3_nt: TGTGCCAGCAGCTCATCCTACGAGCAGTACTTC
j_call: TRBJ2-1; d_call: .; clone_size: once; v_call: TRBV19; cdr3_length: 17; cdr3_aa: CASSMRWSRSSYNEQFF; cdr3_nt: TGTGCCAGTAGTATGAGATGGTCGCGAAGCTCCTACAATGAGCAGTTCTTC
j_call: TRBJ1-1; d_call: TRBD1; clone_size: .; v_call: TRBV19; cdr3_length: 14; cdr3_aa: CASSLTGLNTEAFF; cdr3_nt: TGTGCCAGTAGCCTGACAGGGCTGAACACTGAAGCTTTCTTT
j_call: TRBJ2-3; d_call: .; clone_size: .; v_call: TRBV2; cdr3_length: 13; cdr3_aa: CASRAEGTDTQYF; cdr3_nt: TGTGCCAGCAGGGCAGAGGGCACAGATACGCAGTATTTT
j_call: TRBJ2-3; d_call: .; clone_size: .; v_call: TRBV29-1; cdr3_length: 12; cdr3_aa: CSVRQGTDTQYF; cdr3_nt: TGCAGCGTTCGACAGGGCACAGATACGCAGTATTTT
j_call: TRBJ1-1; d_call: .; clone_size: .; v_call: TRBV25-1; cdr3_length: 13; cdr3_aa: CASSERGWTEAFF; cdr3_nt: TGTGCCAGCAGTGAAAGGGGGTGGACTGAAGCTTTCTTT
j_call: TRBJ1-3; d_call: .; clone_size: .; v_call: TRBV29-1; cdr3_length: 12; cdr3_aa: CSVGEGWNTIYF; cdr3_nt: TGCAGCGTTGGGGAGGGTTGGAACACCATATATTTT
j_call: TRBJ1-2; d_call: .; clone_size: .; v_call: TRBV30; cdr3_length: 14; cdr3_aa: CAWTRGAQGYGYTF; cdr3_nt: TGTGCCTGGACCCGGGGGGCACAGGGATATGGCTACACCTTC
j_call: TRBJ1-3; d_call: .; clone_size: few; v_call: TRBV7-2; cdr3_length: 13; cdr3_aa: CASKQPTGNTIYF; cdr3_nt: TGTGCCAGCAAACAACCCACTGGAAACACCATATATTTT
j_call: TRBJ2-5; d_call: TRBD1; clone_size: .; v_call: TRBV3-1/TRBV3-2; cdr3_length: 15; cdr3_aa: CASSLRTGGRETQYF; cdr3_nt: TGTGCCAGCAGCCTCCGGACAGGGGGCAGGGAGACCCAGTACTTC
j_call: TRBJ2-7; d_call: TRBD1; clone_size: few; v_call: TRBV7-2; cdr3_length: 14; cdr3_aa: CASSFGGQGTEQYF; cdr3_nt: TGTGCCAGCAGCTTTGGGGGACAGGGAACCGAGCAGTACTTC
j_call: TRBJ2-7; d_call: .; clone_size: .; v_call: TRBV5-1; cdr3_length: 15; cdr3_aa: CASSFDPGIGYEQYF; cdr3_nt: TGCGCCAGCAGCTTCGATCCGGGTATTGGTTACGAGCAGTACTTC
j_call: TRBJ2-1; d_call: TRBD2; clone_size: .; v_call: TRBV12-3/TRBV12-4; cdr3_length: 13; cdr3_aa: CASRTSGSNEQFF; cdr3_nt: TGTGCCAGCAGAACTAGCGGGAGCAATGAGCAGTTCTTC
j_call: TRBJ2-1; d_call: .; clone_size: .; v_call: TRBV29-1; cdr3_length: 13; cdr3_aa: CSVYEGVYNEQFF; cdr3_nt: TGCAGCGTTTACGAGGGTGTCTACAATGAGCAGTTCTTC
j_call: TRBJ2-1; d_call: TRBD2; clone_size: .; v_call: TRBV4-2; cdr3_length: 14; cdr3_aa: CASSPTLAGGEQFF; cdr3_nt: TGTGCCAGCAGTCCCACCCTAGCGGGAGGAGAGCAGTTCTTC
j_call: TRBJ2-5; d_call: TRBD2; clone_size: .; v_call: TRBV10-3; cdr3_length: 16; cdr3_aa: CAISPGLAGWPETQYF; cdr3_nt: TGTGCCATCAGCCCCGGACTAGCGGGGTGGCCAGAGACCCAGTACTTC
j_call: TRBJ1-2; d_call: TRBD1; clone_size: .; v_call: TRBV10-3; cdr3_length: 13; cdr3_aa: CAIRETGRDGYTF; cdr3_nt: TGTGCCATCAGGGAGACAGGGAGGGATGGCTACACCTTC
j_call: TRBJ2-7; d_call: .; clone_size: .; v_call: TRBV2; cdr3_length: 14; cdr3_aa: CASTEGGKGYEQYF; cdr3_nt: TGTGCCAGCACAGAGGGGGGGAAAGGCTACGAGCAGTACTTC
j_call: TRBJ2-2; d_call: .; clone_size: .; v_call: TRBV3-1/TRBV3-2; cdr3_length: 14; cdr3_aa: CASSQDSATGELFF; cdr3_nt: TGTGCCAGCAGCCAAGATAGCGCAACCGGGGAGCTGTTTTTT
j_call: TRBJ2-7; d_call: .; clone_size: .; v_call: TRBV7-8; cdr3_length: 14; cdr3_aa: CASSSLDSSYEQYF; cdr3_nt: TGTGCCAGCAGCTCGCTAGACAGTTCCTACGAGCAGTACTTC
j_call: TRBJ1-1; d_call: TRBD1; clone_size: .; v_call: TRBV5-1; cdr3_length: 14; cdr3_aa: CASSLGTGWNEAFF; cdr3_nt: TGCGCCAGCAGCCTCGGGACAGGGTGGAATGAAGCTTTCTTT
j_call: TRBJ1-6; d_call: .; clone_size: .; v_call: TRBV21-1; cdr3_length: 15; cdr3_aa: CASSKYDREGSPLHF; cdr3_nt: TGTGCCAGCAGCAAATATGACAGGGAAGGATCACCCCTCCACTTT
j_call: TRBJ1-1; d_call: .; clone_size: .; v_call: TRBV30; cdr3_length: 13; cdr3_aa: CAWRGLGAFEAFF; cdr3_nt: TGTGCCTGGAGGGGGTTAGGGGCCTTTGAAGCTTTCTTT
j_call: TRBJ1-5; d_call: TRBD1; clone_size: .; v_call: TRBV7-8; cdr3_length: 15; cdr3_aa: CASSLRDSLNQPQHF; cdr3_nt: TGTGCCAGCAGCTTAAGGGACAGCCTCAATCAGCCCCAGCATTTT
j_call: TRBJ2-1; d_call: .; clone_size: .; v_call: TRBV3-1/TRBV3-2; cdr3_length: 14; cdr3_aa: CASSQVRTNNEQFF; cdr3_nt: TGTGCCAGCAGCCAAGTTCGCACTAACAATGAGCAGTTCTTC
j_call: TRBJ2-7; d_call: .; clone_size: .; v_call: TRBV7-9; cdr3_length: 14; cdr3_aa: CASSLDFGLLEQYF; cdr3_nt: TGTGCCAGCAGCTTAGACTTTGGACTGCTCGAGCAGTACTTC
j_call: TRBJ1-5; d_call: .; clone_size: .; v_call: TRBV27; cdr3_length: 14; cdr3_aa: CASSPLGRSQPQHF; cdr3_nt: TGTGCCAGCAGCCCCCTGGGGAGGAGTCAGCCCCAGCATTTT
j_call: TRBJ2-1; d_call: TRBD2; clone_size: .; v_call: TRBV5-1; cdr3_length: 15; cdr3_aa: CASSLGLAPYNEQFF; cdr3_nt: TGCGCCAGCAGCTTGGGACTAGCCCCCTACAATGAGCAGTTCTTC
j_call: TRBJ2-7; d_call: .; clone_size: .; v_call: TRBV28; cdr3_length: 13; cdr3_aa: CASSFGSSYEQYF; cdr3_nt: TGTGCCAGCAGTTTTGGCAGCTCCTACGAGCAGTACTTC
j_call: TRBJ2-1; d_call: TRBD2; clone_size: .; v_call: TRBV13; cdr3_length: 18; cdr3_aa: CASSRGTSGSILYNEQFF; cdr3_nt: TGTGCCAGCAGCCGGGGGACTAGCGGGAGTATACTCTACAATGAGCAGTTCTTC
j_call: TRBJ1-1; d_call: .; clone_size: .; v_call: TRBV27; cdr3_length: 14; cdr3_aa: CASGRGGGWTEAFF; cdr3_nt: TGTGCCAGCGGCAGGGGAGGGGGGTGGACTGAAGCTTTCTTT
j_call: TRBJ1-1; d_call: TRBD1; clone_size: .; v_call: TRBV5-4; cdr3_length: 18; cdr3_aa: CASSDYRDRLITNTEAFF; cdr3_nt: TGTGCCAGCAGCGATTACCGGGACAGGCTCATAACTAACACTGAAGCTTTCTTT
j_call: TRBJ1-1; d_call: .; clone_size: .; v_call: TRBV19; cdr3_length: 14; cdr3_aa: CASSQTAGMGEAFF; cdr3_nt: TGTGCCAGTAGTCAAACAGCAGGGATGGGTGAAGCTTTCTTT
j_call: TRBJ1-6; d_call: TRBD1; clone_size: .; v_call: TRBV7-8; cdr3_length: 15; cdr3_aa: CASSDKTGGRAPLHF; cdr3_nt: TGTGCCAGCAGCGATAAGACAGGGGGTAGGGCACCCCTCCACTTT
j_call: TRBJ2-5; d_call: TRBD2; clone_size: once; v_call: TRBV6-2/TRBV6-3; cdr3_length: 17; cdr3_aa: CASSDPTSLAGAETQYF; cdr3_nt: TGTGCCAGCAGTGACCCAACCTCACTAGCGGGGGCAGAGACCCAGTACTTC
j_call: TRBJ2-3; d_call: TRBD2; clone_size: once; v_call: TRBV5-6; cdr3_length: 16; cdr3_aa: CASSQLAGRVADTQYF; cdr3_nt: TGTGCCAGCAGCCAGTTAGCGGGGAGGGTGGCAGATACGCAGTATTTT
j_call: TRBJ1-1; d_call: TRBD1; clone_size: .; v_call: TRBV5-6; cdr3_length: 13; cdr3_aa: CASMGQSNTEAFF; cdr3_nt: TGTGCCAGCATGGGACAGTCAAACACTGAAGCTTTCTTT
j_call: TRBJ1-2; d_call: .; clone_size: .; v_call: TRBV5-1; cdr3_length: 16; cdr3_aa: CASSGGGLHFDYGYTF; cdr3_nt: TGCGCCAGCAGCGGGGGCGGTCTACACTTCGACTATGGCTACACCTTC
j_call: TRBJ2-5; d_call: .; clone_size: .; v_call: TRBV21-1; cdr3_length: 17; cdr3_aa: CASSKDPPGTSGETQYF; cdr3_nt: TGTGCCAGCAGCAAAGACCCCCCGGGGACTAGCGGAGAGACCCAGTACTTC